The present TCR beta chain was sequenced within a study of T cell clonotyping in hematopoietic cell transplantation. General study results and limits: Cells were unsorted, so CD4 and CD8 contributions were not separated.

A remark on this clone: What it recognizes is unknown.

The protocol was immunoSEQ multiplex PCR, while the TCRdb copy is restricted to in-frame clones and leaves out a portion. The data contain 30,000 or so clones, approximately 90% of them singletons. CDR1 is LNHDA, CDR2 SQIVND, per germline (reference sequence). V trimming: 6 bases; J trimming: 3 bases; junction bases outside the gene matches: 5. This CDR3 has 14 residues. This clonotype originated in a female patient in her fifties or sixties who had an allogeneic stem cell transplant from a related donor, so the T cells may come from the graft donor. Some clones in this sample may be carry-over from other donors' samples. This chain joins TRBV19 and TRBJ2-5; 9 bases agree with TRBD1. The sample in question was PBMCs, obtained 100 days after allogeneic stem cell transplant. CDR3 sequence reads: CASSPGQGKETQYF. The DNA for the CDR3 is TGTGCCAGTAGCCCAGGACAGGGGAAAGAGACCCAGTACTTC.